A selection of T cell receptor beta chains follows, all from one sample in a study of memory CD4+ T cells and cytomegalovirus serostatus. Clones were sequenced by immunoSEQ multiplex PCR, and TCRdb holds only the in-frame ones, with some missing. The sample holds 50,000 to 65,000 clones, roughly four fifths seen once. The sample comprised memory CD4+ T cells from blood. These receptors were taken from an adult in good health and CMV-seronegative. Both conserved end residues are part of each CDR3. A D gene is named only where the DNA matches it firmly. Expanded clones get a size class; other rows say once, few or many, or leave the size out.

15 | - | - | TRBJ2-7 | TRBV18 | CASSPPGGAYYEQYF | TGTGCCAGCTCACCACCGGGGGGAGCCTACTACGAGCAGTACTTC
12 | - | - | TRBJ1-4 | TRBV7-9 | CASSIVGEKLFF | TGTGCCAGCAGCATCGTCGGTGAAAAACTGTTTTTT
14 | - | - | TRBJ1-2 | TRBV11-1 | CASSLTSGVRGYTF | TGTGCCAGCAGTTTGACCTCAGGGGTAAGAGGCTACACCTTC
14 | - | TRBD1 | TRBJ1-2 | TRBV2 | CASSEQGGNYGYTF | TGTGCCAGCAGTGAGCAAGGGGGCAACTATGGCTACACCTTC
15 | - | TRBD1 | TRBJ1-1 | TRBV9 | CASSADQGAGTEAFF | TGTGCCAGCAGCGCGGATCAGGGGGCTGGCACTGAAGCTTTCTTT
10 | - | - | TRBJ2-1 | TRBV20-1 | CSAGAEEQFF | TGCAGTGCGGGGGCTGAGGAGCAGTTCTTC
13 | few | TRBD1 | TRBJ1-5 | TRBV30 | CAWRGAGGVSQHF | TGTGCCTGGAGAGGAGCAGGGGGGGTGTCCCAGCATTTT
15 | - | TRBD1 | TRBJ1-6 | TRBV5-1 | CASSLQGAANSPLHF | TGCGCCAGCAGCTTACAGGGGGCGGCTAATTCACCCCTCCACTTT
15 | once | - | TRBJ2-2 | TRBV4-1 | CASSRTLTNTGELFF | TGCGCCAGCAGCCGCACTCTTACGAACACCGGGGAGCTGTTTTTT
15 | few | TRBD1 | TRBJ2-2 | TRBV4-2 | CASSQGQANTGELFF | TGTGCCAGCAGCCAGGGACAGGCGAACACCGGGGAGCTGTTTTTT
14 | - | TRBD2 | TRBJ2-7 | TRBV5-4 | CASSRLAGAPEQYF | TGTGCCAGCAGCAGACTAGCGGGAGCTCCCGAGCAGTACTTC
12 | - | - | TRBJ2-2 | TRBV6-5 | CASSRATGELFF | TGTGCCAGCAGTCGGGCCACCGGGGAGCTGTTTTTT
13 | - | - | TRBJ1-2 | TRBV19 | CASSMKRPYGYTF | TGTGCCAGTAGTATGAAACGGCCCTATGGCTACACCTTC
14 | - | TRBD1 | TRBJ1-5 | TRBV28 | CASRTGVGNQPQHF | TGTGCCAGCAGGACAGGGGTGGGCAATCAGCCCCAGCATTTT
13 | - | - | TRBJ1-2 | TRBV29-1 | CSVDVAVGYGYTF | TGCAGCGTTGATGTGGCAGTGGGCTATGGCTACACCTTC
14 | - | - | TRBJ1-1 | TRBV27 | CASSLLMGNTEAFF | TGTGCCAGCAGTTTATTGATGGGGAATACTGAAGCTTTCTTT
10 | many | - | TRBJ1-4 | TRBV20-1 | CSAGEEKLFF | TGCAGTGCCGGGGAGGAAAAACTGTTTTTT
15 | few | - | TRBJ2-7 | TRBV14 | CASSQFGTYPYEQYF | TGTGCCAGCAGCCAATTCGGGACATACCCCTACGAGCAGTACTTC
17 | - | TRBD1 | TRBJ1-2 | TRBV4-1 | CASSPSGQVAGYEGYTF | TGCGCCAGCAGCCCCTCGGGACAGGTAGCGGGATATGAGGGCTACACCTTC
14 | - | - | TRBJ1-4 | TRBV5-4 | CASSGSGTDEKLFF | TGTGCCAGCAGCGGCTCCGGGACGGATGAAAAACTGTTTTTT
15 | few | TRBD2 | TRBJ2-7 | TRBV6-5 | CASSSGGSPFYEQYF | TGTGCCAGCAGTTCGGGCGGGAGCCCCTTCTACGAGCAGTACTTC
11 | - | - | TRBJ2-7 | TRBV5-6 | CASSWRREQYF | TGTGCCAGCAGCTGGAGGAGGGAGCAGTACTTC
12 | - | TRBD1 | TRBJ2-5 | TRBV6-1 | CAILDRGETQYF | TGTGCCATCCTTGACAGGGGAGAGACCCAGTACTTC
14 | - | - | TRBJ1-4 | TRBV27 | CASSFWGTNEKLFF | TGTGCCAGCAGTTTTTGGGGGACTAATGAAAAACTGTTTTTT
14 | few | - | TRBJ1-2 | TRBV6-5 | CASSYRGSSYGYTF | TGTGCCAGCAGTTACAGGGGCAGCTCCTATGGCTACACCTTC
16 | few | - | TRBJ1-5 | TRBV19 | CASTAGARRPNQPQHF | TGTGCCAGTACCGCAGGGGCCAGGCGACCCAATCAGCCCCAGCATTTT
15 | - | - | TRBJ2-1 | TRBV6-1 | CASSDGILTYNEQFF | TGTGCCAGCAGTGATGGAATCCTTACCTACAATGAGCAGTTCTTC
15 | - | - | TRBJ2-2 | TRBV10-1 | CASSDLNSETGELFF | TGCGCCAGCAGTGATCTCAACAGTGAGACCGGGGAGCTGTTTTTT
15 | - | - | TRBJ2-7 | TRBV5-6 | CASSLISTGSYEQYF | TGTGCCAGCAGCTTGATTAGTACGGGGTCCTACGAGCAGTACTTC
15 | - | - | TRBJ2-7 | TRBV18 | CASSPRAGQSYEQYF | TGTGCCAGCTCACCACGGGCGGGACAGAGCTACGAGCAGTACTTC
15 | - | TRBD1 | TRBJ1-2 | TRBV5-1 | CASSLGDSSNYGYTF | TGCGCCAGCAGCTTGGGGGACAGCTCAAACTATGGCTACACCTTC
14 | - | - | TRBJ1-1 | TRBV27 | CASSSPRVNTEAFF | TGTGCCAGCAGTTCGCCCCGGGTTAACACTGAAGCTTTCTTT
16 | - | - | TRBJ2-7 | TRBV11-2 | CASSQKRDAPSYEQYF | TGTGCCAGCAGCCAGAAACGGGACGCCCCCTCTTACGAGCAGTACTTC
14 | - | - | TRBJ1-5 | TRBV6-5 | CASSYGGAGQPQHF | TGTGCCAGCAGTTACGGGGGTGCGGGCCAGCCCCAGCATTTT
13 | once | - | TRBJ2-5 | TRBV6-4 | CASSLHPRETQYF | TGTGCCAGCAGCCTACACCCGCGGGAGACCCAGTACTTC
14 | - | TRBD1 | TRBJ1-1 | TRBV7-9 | CASSLDRGFTEAFF | TGTGCCAGCAGCTTGGACAGGGGGTTCACTGAAGCTTTCTTT
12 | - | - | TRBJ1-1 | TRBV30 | CAWSQTNTEAFF | TGTGCCTGGAGCCAGACGAACACTGAAGCTTTCTTT
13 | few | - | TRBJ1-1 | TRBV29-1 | CSVERGGAGEAFF | TGCAGCGTTGAAAGGGGAGGGGCAGGGGAAGCTTTCTTT
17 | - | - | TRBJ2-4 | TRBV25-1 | CASSEPPPDRIKNIQYF | TGTGCCAGCAGTGAACCCCCTCCCGACAGAATCAAAAACATTCAGTACTTC
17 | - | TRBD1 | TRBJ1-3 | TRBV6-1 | CASSERGTGYWVDTIYF | TGTGCCAGCAGTGAACGCGGGACAGGGTATTGGGTAGACACCATATATTTT
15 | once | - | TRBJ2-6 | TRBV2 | CASRQGTGGANVLTF | TGTGCCAGCAGACAGGGGACTGGTGGGGCCAACGTCCTGACTTTC
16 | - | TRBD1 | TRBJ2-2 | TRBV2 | CATRDREILGAGELFF | TGTGCCACCCGGGACAGGGAAATTTTGGGGGCCGGGGAGCTGTTTTTT
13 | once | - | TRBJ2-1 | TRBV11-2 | CASSLDWSNEQFF | TGTGCCAGCAGCTTAGATTGGTCGAATGAGCAGTTCTTC
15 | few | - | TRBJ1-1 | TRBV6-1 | CASSEALTDFTEAFF | TGTGCCAGCAGTGAAGCCTTGACAGATTTTACTGAAGCTTTCTTT
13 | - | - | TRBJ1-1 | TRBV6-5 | CASSPGGYTEAFF | TGTGCCAGCAGCCCAGGAGGCTACACTGAAGCTTTCTTT
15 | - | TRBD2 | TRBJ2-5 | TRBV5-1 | CASSSGSEGLETQYF | TGCGCCAGCAGCAGCGGGAGTGAGGGGCTGGAGACCCAGTACTTC
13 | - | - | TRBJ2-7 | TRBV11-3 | CASSSAGAYEQYF | TGTGCCAGCAGCTCCGCCGGAGCCTACGAGCAGTACTTC
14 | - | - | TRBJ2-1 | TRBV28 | CASRLGQPYNEQFF | TGTGCCAGCAGGTTGGGACAACCGTACAATGAGCAGTTCTTC
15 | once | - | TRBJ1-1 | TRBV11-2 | CASSPRPDSNTEAFF | TGTGCCAGCAGCCCCAGGCCCGATTCGAACACTGAAGCTTTCTTT
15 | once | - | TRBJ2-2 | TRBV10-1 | CASGNPGARGGELFF | TGCGCCAGCGGAAACCCAGGGGCCCGAGGCGGGGAGCTGTTTTTT
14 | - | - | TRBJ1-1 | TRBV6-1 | CASSEGDLRTEAFF | TGTGCCAGCAGTGAAGGGGATCTGCGCACTGAAGCTTTCTTT
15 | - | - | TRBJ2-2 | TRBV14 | CASSPRQLNTGELFF | TGTGCCAGCAGCCCCAGACAGTTGAACACCGGGGAGCTGTTTTTT
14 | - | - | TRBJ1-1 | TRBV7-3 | CASSLRAGSTEAFF | -